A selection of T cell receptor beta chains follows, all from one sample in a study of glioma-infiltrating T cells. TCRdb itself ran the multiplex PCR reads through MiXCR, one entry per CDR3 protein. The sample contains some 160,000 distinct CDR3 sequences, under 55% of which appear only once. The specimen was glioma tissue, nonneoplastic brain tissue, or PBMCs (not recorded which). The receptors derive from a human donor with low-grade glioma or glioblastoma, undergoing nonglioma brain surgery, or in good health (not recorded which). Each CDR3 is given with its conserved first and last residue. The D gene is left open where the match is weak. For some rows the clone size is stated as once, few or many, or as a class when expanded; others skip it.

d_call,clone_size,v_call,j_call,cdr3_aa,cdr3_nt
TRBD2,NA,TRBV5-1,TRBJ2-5,CASSQGLAGETQYF,TGCGCCAGCAGCCAGGGACTAGCGGGAGAGACCCAGTACTTC
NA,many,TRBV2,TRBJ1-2,CASSENSQGTYGYTF,TGTGCCAGCAGTGAGAATAGTCAGGGGACCTATGGCTACACCTTC
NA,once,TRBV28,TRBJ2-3,CAGSPGTDTQYF,TGTGCCGGCAGTCCGGGTACAGATACGCAGTATTTT
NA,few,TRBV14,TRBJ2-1,CASSQGAYNEQFF,TGTGCCAGCAGCCAAGGCGCCTACAATGAGCAGTTCTTC
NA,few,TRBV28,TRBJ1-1,CAISEQAGSVNTEAFF,TGTGCCATCAGTGAACAGGCAGGCTCGGTGAACACTGAAGCTTTCTTT
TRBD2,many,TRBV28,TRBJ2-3,CASVGREHTDTQYF,TGTGCCAGCGTCGGGCGGGAGCACACAGATACGCAGTATTTT
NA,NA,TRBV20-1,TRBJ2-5,CSASSTSSQDTQYF,TGCAGTGCATCATCCACTAGCTCTCAGGATACCCAGTACTTC
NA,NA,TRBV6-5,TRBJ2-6,CASSYKGLAGSNVLTF,TGTGCCAGCAGTTATAAGGGGTTAGCTGGGTCCAACGTCCTGACTTTC
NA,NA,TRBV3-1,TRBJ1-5,CASSQNGGLSNQPQHF,TGTGCCAGCAGCCAGAATGGGGGACTTAGCAATCAGCCCCAGCATTTT
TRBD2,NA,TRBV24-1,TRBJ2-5,CATSDTSGSVNEQYF,TGTGCCACCAGTGACACTAGCGGGAGTGTCAATGAGCAGTACTTC
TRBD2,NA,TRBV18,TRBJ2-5,CASSPAGVQETQYF,TGTGCCAGCTCACCAGCGGGAGTACAAGAGACCCAGTACTTC
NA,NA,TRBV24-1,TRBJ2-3,CATEGRITDTQYF,TGTGCCACCGAGGGCAGAATCACAGATACGCAGTATTTT
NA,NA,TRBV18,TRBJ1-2,CASSLDGYGYTF,TGTGCCAGCTCACTTGACGGCTATGGCTACACCTTC
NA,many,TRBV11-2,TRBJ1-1,CASSLGQHTEAFF,TGTGCCAGCAGCTTAGGCCAGCACACTGAAGCTTTCTTT
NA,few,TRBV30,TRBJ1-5,CCQPRFNQPQHF,TGTTGTCAACCGAGATTCAATCAGCCCCAGCATTTT
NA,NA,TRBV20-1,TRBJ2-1,CSARKGRNTNNEQFF,TGCAGTGCTAGGAAGGGTCGGAACACCAACAATGAGCAGTTCTTC
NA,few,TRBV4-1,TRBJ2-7,CASSQAAPDGYEQYF,TGCGCCAGCAGCCAAGCCGCTCCTGATGGGTACGAGCAGTACTTC
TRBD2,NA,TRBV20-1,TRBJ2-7,CSDRGLGREVHEQYF,TGCAGTGATAGAGGGCTGGGGAGGGAGGTACACGAGCAGTACTTC
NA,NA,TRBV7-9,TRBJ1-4,CASNERSPQYGEKLFF,TGTGCCAGCAACGAGAGGTCCCCCCAGTACGGTGAAAAACTGTTTTTT
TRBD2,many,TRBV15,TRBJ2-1,CATSRERAIAGEQFF,TGTGCCACCAGCAGGGAACGAGCTATAGCGGGAGAGCAGTTCTTC
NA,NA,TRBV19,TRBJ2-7,CASSIVYASNEQYF,TGTGCCAGTAGTATAGTTTACGCTTCGAACGAGCAGTACTTC
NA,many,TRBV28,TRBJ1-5,CASTVGNQPQHF,TGTGCCAGCACCGTAGGTAATCAGCCCCAGCATTTT
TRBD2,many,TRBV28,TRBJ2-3,CASSFHSGSSTQYF,TGTGCCAGCAGTTTCCATAGCGGGAGTAGTACGCAGTATTTT
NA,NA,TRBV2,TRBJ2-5,CASSASSAGRTQYF,TGTGCCAGCAGTGCCTCCTCGGCCGGGCGGACCCAGTACTTC
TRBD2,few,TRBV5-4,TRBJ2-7,CASSKRDSQYEQYF,TGTGCCAGCAGCAAGCGGGACTCACAATACGAGCAGTACTTC
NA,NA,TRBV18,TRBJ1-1,CASSLSQDSEDFF,TGTGCCAGCTCACTATCACAGGACAGTGAAGATTTCTTT
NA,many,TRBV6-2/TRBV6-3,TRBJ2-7,CASSYEYEQYF,TGTGCCAGCAGTTACGAGTACGAGCAGTACTTC
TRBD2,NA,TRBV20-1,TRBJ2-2,CSAIPSGRYANTGELFF,TGCAGTGCCATCCCTAGCGGGAGATACGCGAACACCGGGGAGCTGTTTTTT
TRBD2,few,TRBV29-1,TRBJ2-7,CSVAGTRDSYEQYF,TGCAGCGTTGCCGGGACTAGGGACTCCTACGAGCAGTACTTC
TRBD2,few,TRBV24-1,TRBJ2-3,CATSPGTSGRKDTQYF,TGTGCCACCAGTCCCGGGACTAGCGGGAGGAAGGATACGCAGTATTTT
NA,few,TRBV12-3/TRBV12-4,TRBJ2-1,CASSLSSTYNEQFF,TGTGCCAGCAGTTTGTCTTCTACGTACAATGAGCAGTTCTTC
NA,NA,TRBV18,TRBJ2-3,CASSFDLAWGTDTQYF,TGTGCCAGCTCGTTCGATCTAGCGTGGGGCACAGATACGCAGTATTTT
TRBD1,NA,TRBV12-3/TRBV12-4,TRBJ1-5,CASSLGTGTFITQPQHF,TGTGCCAGCAGTTTGGGGACAGGGACTTTCATTACTCAGCCCCAGCATTTT
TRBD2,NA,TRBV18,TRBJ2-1,CASSLNSGRTSHEKFF,TGTGCCAGCTCATTAAATAGCGGGAGAACTAGCCATGAGAAGTTCTTC
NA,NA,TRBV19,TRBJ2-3,CASSPGLITYTQYF,TGTGCCAGTAGTCCAGGGTTAATCACATATACGCAGTATTTT
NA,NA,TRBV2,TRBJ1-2,CASRFQQGLAYGYTF,TGTGCCAGCAGGTTTCAACAGGGTCTCGCCTATGGCTACACCTTC
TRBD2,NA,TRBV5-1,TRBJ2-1,CASSLDPGLAGNNEQFF,TGCGCCAGCAGCTTGGACCCGGGACTAGCGGGGAACAATGAGCAGTTCTTC
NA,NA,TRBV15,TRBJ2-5,CASSFREGISLGETQYF,TGTGCCAGCAGCTTCAGGGAAGGTATTTCATTAGGGGAGACCCAGTACTTC
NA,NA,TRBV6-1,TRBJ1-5,CAGSEASNKPQHF,TGTGCCGGCAGTGAAGCATCTAATAAGCCCCAGCATTTT
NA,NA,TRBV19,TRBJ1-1,CASSTKGVKDTEAFF,TGTGCCAGTAGTACCAAAGGGGTGAAGGACACTGAAGCTTTCTTT
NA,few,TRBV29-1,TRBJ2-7,CSVEGFYEQYF,TGCAGCGTTGAGGGGTTCTACGAGCAGTACTTC